The rows below give T cell receptor beta chains drawn from one sample of a study of monozygotic twins with inflammatory bowel disease. TCRdb re-called the 5' RACE reads, yielding one record per CDR3 amino acid sequence without DNA. Here the sample table reports about 150,000 distinct CDR3 sequences. Sequenced: blood. These receptors all stem from a human donor with ulcerative colitis or Crohn's disease, or a healthy co-twin of an affected twin (not recorded which). CDR3s include the opening cysteine and the closing phenylalanine or tryptophan.

>TRBV5-1|TRBJ2-5
CASSTGQSQETQYF
>TRBV6-2/TRBV6-3|TRBJ2-1
CASSYSSLTSRQDEQFF
>TRBV7-3|TRBJ2-3
CASSIDRGTDTQYF
>TRBV7-8|TRBJ2-7
CASSPRTSGSYEKYF
>TRBV29-1|TRBJ2-1
CSVEPRLGPNEQFF
>TRBV28|TRBJ1-2
CASSPRTGGVRIHGYTF
>TRBV20-1|TRBJ2-2
CSASRSSGRNTGELFF
>TRBV20-1|TRBJ1-2
CSAQEEDYGYTF
>TRBV29-1|TRBJ1-1
CSADRARNTEAFF
>TRBV6-1|TRBJ1-5
CASSPSQGANQPQHF
>TRBV5-1|TRBJ1-1
CASSYGPGRGVNTEAFF
>TRBV5-1|TRBJ2-6
CASSVSGTPISGANVLTF
>TRBV20-1|TRBJ2-1
CSARAEFSYEQFF
>TRBV18|TRBJ1-2
CASSQNTLALYGYTF
>TRBV6-2/TRBV6-3|TRBJ2-7
CCSPRDRGREQYF
>TRBV7-2|TRBJ1-5
CASSLEQGIQPQHF
>TRBV28|TRBJ1-2
CASSTRGAYGYTF
>TRBV7-9|TRBJ2-1
CASSLAAELYNEQFF
>TRBV29-1|TRBJ2-3
CSGESGGQYTQYF
>TRBV27|TRBJ2-1
CASSPSGTSTPGVYNEQFF
>TRBV6-1|TRBJ2-7
CASLLTVFSYEQYF
>TRBV6-1|TRBJ2-4
CASSESRTRCNF
>TRBV5-1|TRBJ2-2
CASSLRSGELFF
>TRBV30|TRBJ1-2
CAWSGAVQHRMSYTF
>TRBV15|TRBJ1-6
CATSRRQSYNSPLHF
>TRBV20-1|TRBJ2-1
CSAGTSGRTVNEQFF
>TRBV27|TRBJ2-5
CASSFTGQETQYF
>TRBV7-2|TRBJ2-3
CASSPRQDTQYF
>TRBV5-1|TRBJ1-2
CASSLRQGAITDADGYTF